This entry features one T cell receptor (beta chain) sequence. What it recognizes is unknown. The data stem from a study of cytomegalovirus exposure and HLA in healthy donors. The CDR3 has 15 residues. Germline CDR1 is LNHNV and CDR2 is YYDKDF (reference sequence). V lost 6 bases to trimming and J lost 6 bases; unmatched junction nucleotides: 8. Study-wide results and caveats: Rarity held for most TCR sequences, but there were some public TCRs that occurred in many donors. As was reported, the HLA-A and HLA-B alleles of most subjects were accurately predicted from TCR beta sequences.

The PCR was carried out with 60 Vbeta primers and 13 Jbeta primers. Sequenced by immunoSEQ multiplex PCR; TCRdb stores in-frame clones only, minus some. The sample lists about 140,000 clones; 75% to 85% were seen once. Sequenced material: PBMCs. V and J are TRBV15 and TRBJ1-6; TRBD1 aligns across 7 bases. The clonotype was recovered from a man aged 50-59 years in good health and CMV-seronegative. The CDR3 loop is CATSSSGQLNSPLHF. The DNA for the CDR3 is TGTGCCACCAGTAGCTCGGGACAGCTTAATTCACCCCTCCACTTT.